The 10 T cell receptor beta chains in this list originate from one sample, sequenced in a study of Ad26.COV2.S vaccination and SARS-CoV-2 variants. The repertoire was sequenced with immunoSEQ multiplex PCR; TCRdb's copy has only in-frame clones and lacks some. The sample has 350,000 to 550,000 clones; roughly 89% are singletons. The treatment was: about 20 received Ad26.COV2.S at low or high dose, single or two shots; 5 received placebo; per-sample allocation not given. It was on day 63 after the first vaccine or placebo injection that samples were taken. Sequencing used peripheral blood, obtained in a trial of Ad26.COV2.S vaccine versus placebo. Receptors originate from a person between 18 and 65 years old who received the Ad26.COV2.S COVID-19 vaccine or a placebo.

The CDR3 sequence: CASSRNGGVRTDTQYF. Here the CDR3 DNA reads TGTGCCAGCAGTAGGAATGGGGGGGTGAGGACAGATACGCAGTATTTT. The genes are TRBV27 and TRBJ2-3, with 7 bases aligning to TRBD2. Trimming removed 5 bases from V and 3 bases from J; junction bases left unmatched: 11. Germline V gene lookup returns CDR1 MNHEY and CDR2 SMNVEV (reference sequence). The CDR3 has 16 amino acids.

J is TRBJ2-4 and V is TRBV24-1, with 7 positions matching TRBD1. With V trimmed by 4 bases and J by 8 bases, 13 bases remained unmatched. The CDR3 is made up of 16 amino acids. Germline V gene data show CDR1 as KGHDR and CDR2 as SFDVKD. The CDR3 nucleotides are TGTGCCACCAGTGACCCCGCTGACAGGGCCGGGGACATTCAGTACTTC. This gives the protein CATSDPADRAGDIQYF.

This clone was detected only a few times. The chain has TRBV11-2 and TRBJ1-6; D unclear. The CDR3 extends over 14 amino acids. V gave up 3 bases and J gave up 9 bases, with 12 bases separating them. Germline V CDR1 and CDR2: SGHAT, FQNNGV. The DNA of the CDR3 is TGTGCCAGCAGCTTTCGGGGTCTCGGTTCACCCCTCCACTTT. Translation: CASSFRGLGSPLHF.

To note about this clone: The CDR3 end shows no conserved phenylalanine or tryptophan, and so a read error is likely. The limits of the CDR3 on the DNA are not certain, so only TCRdb's listed CDR3 is given. The chain employs TRBV27 and TRBJ2-7; TRBD1 is the table's D call, not checked against the DNA. The CDR3 is 12 residues long, counting both termini. The germline gives CDR1 MNHEY, CDR2 SMNVEV (reference sequence). The chain's CDR3 is CASSFSRDRGPS.

This chain joins TRBV5-1 and TRBJ1-4; D is uncertain. The CDR3 contains 14 residues. V dropped 4 bases and J dropped 0 bases, with 7 bases sitting between them. Per the germline V gene, CDR1 is SGHRS and CDR2 is YFSETQ. CDR3 sequence (DNA): TGCGCCAGCAGCCCGTATTCAACTAATGAAAAACTGTTTTTT. Its translation: CASSPYSTNEKLFF.

This chain links TRBV7-3 with TRBJ2-2; 9 bases align to TRBD2. This CDR3 is built from 14 residues. Germline V gives CDR1 SGHTA, CDR2 FQGTGA. V trimming: 5 bases; J trimming: 7 bases; junction bases outside the gene matches: 5. The CDR3 spells CASSNSGGYGELFF. CDR3 in DNA: TGTGCCAGCAGCAATAGCGGGGGTTACGGGGAGCTGTTTTTT.

The chain uses TRBV7-9 and TRBJ2-5; no definite D call. Per germline, CDR1 SEHNR and CDR2 FQNEAQ (reference sequence). V gave up 4 bases and J gave up 9 bases, with 18 bases separating them. The CDR3 consists of 14 residues. CDR3 region: CASSSWAVRDAQYF. CDR3 coding DNA: TGTGCCAGCAGCTCCTGGGCCGTTAGAGACGCCCAGTACTTC.

V and J are TRBV15 and TRBJ2-5; tentatively, D is TRBD1 (5 bases). V lost 4 bases to trimming and J lost 2 bases, with 11 bases between them. Germline V gives CDR1 LNHNV, CDR2 YYDKDF (reference sequence). The CDR3 is made up of 14 amino acids. The CDR3 coding sequence is TGTGCCACCAGCACTTGGACAACTCAAGAGACCCAGTACTTC. Translation: CATSTWTTQETQYF.

The rearrangement uses TRBV5-1 and TRBJ1-1; no definite D call. Trimming removed 0 bases from V and 0 bases from J, with 6 bases in between. This CDR3 has 14 residues. The germline CDR1 and CDR2 sequences are SGHRS and YFSETQ. The CDR3 region has the DNA TGCGCCAGCAGCTTGGATCAGATGAACACTGAAGCTTTCTTT. It encodes CASSLDQMNTEAFF.

The V gene is TRBV30, the J gene TRBJ2-5; 9 nucleotides agree with TRBD1. The germline CDR1 and CDR2 sequences are GTSNPN and SVGIG (reference sequence). The junction had 6 bases not matched to a gene; V was cut back by 5 bases and J by 5 bases. The CDR3 contains 13 residues. DNA of the CDR3: TGTGCCTGGGACAGGGGGTCGAGGGAGACCCAGTACTTC. Amino acids: CAWDRGSRETQYF.